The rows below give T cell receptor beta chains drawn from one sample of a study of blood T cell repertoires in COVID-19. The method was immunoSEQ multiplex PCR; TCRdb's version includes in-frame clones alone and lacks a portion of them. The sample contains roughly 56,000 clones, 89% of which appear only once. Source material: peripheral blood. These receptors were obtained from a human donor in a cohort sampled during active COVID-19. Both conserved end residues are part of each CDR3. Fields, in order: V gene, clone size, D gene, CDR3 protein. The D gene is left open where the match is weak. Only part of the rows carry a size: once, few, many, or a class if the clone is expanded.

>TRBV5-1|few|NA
CASSLSLTGSSPLHF
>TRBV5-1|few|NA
CASSLGGTRTEAFF
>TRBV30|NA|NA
CAWSPTGNLYGYTF
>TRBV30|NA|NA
CAWNRLDGYTF
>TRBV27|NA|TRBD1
CASSLRRTGGNTEAFF
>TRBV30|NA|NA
CAWSVGNRRPRGYTF
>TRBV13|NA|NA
CASSRQQEQYF
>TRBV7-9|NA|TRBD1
CASSLRQGRQSEQYF
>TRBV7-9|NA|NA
CASSLWTEVNEKLFF
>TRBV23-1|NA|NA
CASTPGGPENTEAFF
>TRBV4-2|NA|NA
CASSPEGANTGELFF
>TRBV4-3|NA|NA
CASSQEAGQGNYGYTF
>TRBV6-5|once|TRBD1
CASSYSTGVSSYEQYF
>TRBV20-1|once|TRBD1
CSASPGTGGFNQPQHF
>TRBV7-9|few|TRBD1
CASSLATGGDNSPLHF
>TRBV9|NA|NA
CASNSGQTSSGNTIYF
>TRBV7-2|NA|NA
CASSEKGADTQYF
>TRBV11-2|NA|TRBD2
CASSDLAGGSYEQYF
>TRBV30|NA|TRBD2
CAWSGLAGVQETQYF
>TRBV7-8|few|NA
CASSLQGFPYEQYF
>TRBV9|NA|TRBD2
CASSSSGGGFYNEQFF
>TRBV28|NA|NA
CASSRVREPRSPLHF
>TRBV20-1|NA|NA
CSARTLDTQYF
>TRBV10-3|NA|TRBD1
CAISEPNRGNEQFF
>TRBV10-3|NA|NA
CAIGGTLYTEAFF
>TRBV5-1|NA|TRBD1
CASSPGTGYNEQFF
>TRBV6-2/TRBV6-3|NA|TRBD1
CASSSAPGGDYTEAFF
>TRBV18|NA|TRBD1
CASSPRDRAYEQYF
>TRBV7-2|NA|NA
CASSLVPFGEQYF
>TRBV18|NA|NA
CASSPMQGRSGELFF
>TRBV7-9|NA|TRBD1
CASSTSGTRTGAQYF
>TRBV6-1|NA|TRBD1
CASSEYTGGSYEQYF
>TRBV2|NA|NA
CASSDQGYEQYF
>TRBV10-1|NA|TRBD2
CAQTPPGGAMYNEQFF
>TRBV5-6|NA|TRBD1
CASSSPGQVYSGNTIYF
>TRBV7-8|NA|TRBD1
CASSFGQGVETQYF
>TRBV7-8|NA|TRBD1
CASSSYGTGKNEAFF
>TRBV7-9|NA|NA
CASSLLGPYNEQFF
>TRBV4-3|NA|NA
CASSQDNSRRNSPLHF
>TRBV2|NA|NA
CASRVGHNQETQYF
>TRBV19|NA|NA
CASRPEGELIKNIQYF
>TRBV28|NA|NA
CVSVSPGSYNEQFF
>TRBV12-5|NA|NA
CASGLDRVGQPQHF
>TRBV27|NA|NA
CASSRGLSPSGNTIYF
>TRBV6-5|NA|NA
CASRESSGELFF
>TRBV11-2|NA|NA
CASSLHLATSEQYF
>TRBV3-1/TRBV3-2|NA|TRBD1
CASSQVPGQGSNEQFF
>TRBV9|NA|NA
CASSVAFSSRTDTQYF